One T cell receptor (beta chain) is described in this entry. Its antigen is not identified. The data are from a study of T cells in localized non-small cell lung cancer. Study-wide points: Longer survival (overall) was linked to higher T cell density in blood. For the top 100 tumor clones, a median about 56 also appeared in adjacent lung. As only one tumor region underwent sequencing, heterogeneity remains possible.

Libraries were prepared by immunoSEQ multiplex PCR; TCRdb keeps only in-frame clonotypes and omits some of them. The profile shows about 27,000 clones, 80% to 90% of them singletons. Germline CDR1 and CDR2: KGHSH and LQKENI. The CDR3 is 16 amino acids. Trimming stripped 0 bases from V and 1 base from J, with 9 bases between. The material was peripheral blood, obtained before any cancer treatment. The sequence came from a female donor over 55 with stage II squamous cell lung carcinoma. The rearrangement joins TRBV18 to TRBJ2-2, with D hard to call. This chain's CDR3 is CASSPPLQRNTGELFF. CDR3 nucleotide sequence: TGTGCCAGCTCACCACCTCTCCAGCGGAACACCGGGGAGCTGTTTTTT.